What follows are 26 T cell receptor beta chains derived from one specimen sequenced in a study of CD8+ T cells in alopecia areata. Sequencing used cDNA as its template, made by extracting RNA and reverse transcribing it. TCRdb's table, derived via immunoSEQ multiplex PCR, lists solely in-frame clones and lacks some. The repertoire holds tens of thousands of clones, with roughly 46% as singletons. Sequenced material: NKG2D-low CD8+ T cells sorted from blood. All receptors derive from a human donor with alopecia areata.

A few counts support this clone. The chain is built from TRBV7-9 and TRBJ2-1; D unresolved. The V and J ends lost 5 bases and 5 bases respectively, with 10 bases between them. The CDR3 has 13 amino acids. Per the germline V gene, CDR1 is SEHNR and CDR2 is FQNEAQ (reference sequence). The CDR3 spells CASSPAVNNEQFF. The DNA of the CDR3 is TGTGCCAGCAGCCCCGCAGTGAACAATGAGCAGTTCTTC.

To note about this clone: Other DNA sequences in the sample encode the same CDR3. The J gene is TRBJ2-1, the V gene TRBV4-3, with D perhaps TRBD2 (5 bases). Trimming took off 0 bases at V and 0 bases at J, with 6 bases between the two ends. The CDR3 extends over 15 amino acids. Germline V gene lookup returns CDR1 LGHNA and CDR2 YSLEER. The CDR3 DNA follows: TGCGCCAGCAGCCAAGACCGGGGCTCCTACAATGAGCAGTTCTTC. This encodes CASSQDRGSYNEQFF.

The chain links TRBV9 to TRBJ2-7, with TRBD1 matching over 8 bases. The V gene end was trimmed by 3 bases and the J gene end by 2 bases; junction bases not matched to a gene: 1. The length of the CDR3 is 13 residues. Germline V gene lookup returns CDR1 SGDLS and CDR2 YYNGEE. This CDR3 is CASSAGQAYEQYF. As DNA, the CDR3 is TGTGCCAGCAGCGCGGGACAGGCCTACGAGCAGTACTTC.

The chain recombines TRBV6-6 with TRBJ2-5, with 8 bases identical to TRBD1. CDR3 length equals 13 residues. CDR1 is MNHNY and CDR2 is SVGAGI in the germline V gene (reference sequence). With V trimmed by 4 bases and J by 4 bases, 2 bases remained unmatched. The chain's CDR3 is CASSSGGRETQYF. The CDR3 DNA reads as TGTGCCAGCAGTTCAGGGGGCCGAGAGACCCAGTACTTC.

This clone showed up just once. The V call is TRBV30, the J call TRBJ1-1; 9 nucleotides agree with TRBD1. The germline gives CDR1 GTSNPN, CDR2 SVGIG (reference sequence). The CDR3 is 13 residues long. Germline trimming cut 0 bases from V and 7 bases from J; bases unmatched to any gene: 3. In nucleotides, the CDR3 is TGTGCCTGGAGTGTTGGGACAGGGAGTGAAGCTTTCTTT. Amino acids: CAWSVGTGSEAFF.

This clone was recorded only once. The same CDR3 is also encoded by other DNA sequences in this sample. The chain couples TRBV30 to TRBJ2-7; D may be TRBD1 (6 bases). The germline V gene encodes CDR1 GTSNPN and CDR2 SVGIG (reference sequence). V lost 0 bases and J 1 base, leaving 10 bases between the germline ends. The CDR3 consists of 14 residues. The CDR3 region is CAWSVRQASYEQYF. CDR3 DNA sequence: TGTGCCTGGAGTGTACGACAGGCGTCCTACGAGCAGTACTTC.

The V and J genes are TRBV13 and TRBJ2-7; 10 nucleotides agree with TRBD1. V was pared by 5 bases and J by 4 bases, with 11 bases of the junction left unmatched. The CDR3 has 16 amino acids. Germline V gene sequence: CDR1 PRHDT, CDR2 FYEKMQ (reference sequence). The CDR3 DNA reads as TGTGCCAGCAGCGAGTCCGGGACAGGGGTCCAATACGAGCAGTACTTC. Translation: CASSESGTGVQYEQYF.

This clone was observed a few times. V usage is TRBV29-1 and J usage is TRBJ2-7; possible D gene TRBD1, 6 bases. Germline loops: CDR1 SQVTM, CDR2 ANQGSEA. V was clipped by 3 bases and J by 4 bases, with 10 bases between them. The CDR3 runs 12 residues. The CDR3 reads CSVEDRGYEQYF. In nucleotides, the CDR3 is TGCAGCGTTGAGGACAGAGGGTACGAGCAGTACTTC.

This clone was detected only once. The V gene is TRBV27, the J gene TRBJ2-1; 13 nucleotides line up with TRBD2. The J segment lost 10 bases and the V segment lost 2 bases, leaving 8 bases of the junction unmatched. The CDR3 spans 16 residues. Germline V gene sequence: CDR1 MNHEY, CDR2 SMNVEV (reference sequence). In nucleotides, the CDR3 is TGTGCCAGCAGTTTAGGACTAGCGGGAGTTGTCGGGGAGCAGTTCTTC. Translated: CASSLGLAGVVGEQFF.

V is TRBV5-1 and J is TRBJ2-7, with no clear D. V was pared by 0 bases and J by 6 bases, with 7 bases between. CDR3 size: 12 residues. Germline V lookup: CDR1 SGHRS, CDR2 YFSETQ. The CDR3 loop is CASSLDGLEQYF. The CDR3 coding sequence is TGCGCCAGCAGCTTGGACGGCCTCGAGCAGTACTTC.

The CDR3, as DNA: TGCAGCGTTGAAAAGGTTGGGGCCGAGCAGTACTTC. It translates to CSVEKVGAEQYF. The chain employs TRBV29-1 and TRBJ2-7; possible D gene TRBD1, 5 bases. The CDR3 length is 12 residues. Trimming took off 2 bases at V and 6 bases at J, with 11 bases between the two ends. The V gene's germline CDR1 is SQVTM and CDR2 ANQGSEA.

The chain uses TRBV5-6 and TRBJ2-1, with D unresolved. The V gene's germline CDR1 is SGHDT and CDR2 YYEEEE. This CDR3 is 14 amino acids long. V lost 4 bases to trimming and J lost 10 bases, with 18 bases between them. The CDR3 region is CASSQWRTRSEQFF. The CDR3, as DNA: TGTGCCAGCAGCCAGTGGCGGACCCGGAGCGAGCAGTTCTTC.

This chain joins TRBV6-6 and TRBJ1-2; the D gene is possibly TRBD1 (6 bases). CDR3 length: 14 residues. The V gene lost 6 bases and the J gene lost 2 bases, with 13 bases spanning the gap. Germline V gives CDR1 MNHNY, CDR2 SVGAGI (reference sequence). The CDR3 protein is CASSRTELNYGYTF. The CDR3 nucleotides read TGTGCCAGCAGCCGGACAGAGCTCAACTATGGCTACACCTTC.

V gene TRBV4-2 combines with J gene TRBJ2-1; tentative D call: TRBD1 (6 bases). The V gene's germline CDR1 is LGHNA and CDR2 YNFKEQ. Trimming shortened V by 1 base and J by 0 bases, and 13 bases separated the two germline ends. The CDR3 sequence is 17 residues long. The CDR3 DNA follows: TGTGCCAGCAGCCAAGCCCTGACAGGCGGCTCCTACAATGAGCAGTTCTTC. It is translated as CASSQALTGGSYNEQFF.

This chain connects TRBV29-1 to TRBJ2-1; D gene uncertain. Trimming took 3 bases from V and 2 from J, leaving 8 bases between them. Germline V CDR1 and CDR2: SQVTM, ANQGSEA. The CDR3 is made up of 13 amino acids. In DNA form, the CDR3 reads TGCAGCGTTGAGTGGGGAACCTACAATGAGCAGTTCTTC. It is translated as CSVEWGTYNEQFF.

This chain joins TRBV4-3 and TRBJ2-3, with D maybe TRBD2 (6 bases). Trimming took off 1 base at V and 6 bases at J, with 11 bases between the two ends. The CDR3 has 14 residues. From germline, CDR1 is LGHNA and CDR2 YSLEER. CDR3 bases: TGCGCCAGCAGCCAAGGGGCGGGGACGGATACGCAGTATTTT. It yields the protein CASSQGAGTDTQYF.

The V and J genes are TRBV29-1 and TRBJ2-6, with TRBD2 as a possible D gene (5 bases). The CDR3 totals 16 residues. Germline V gives CDR1 SQVTM, CDR2 ANQGSEA. V lost 0 bases, J lost 1 base, and 10 bases lay in between. The CDR3 DNA sequence: TGCAGCGTTGAAGAGGCTGGAGGTTCTGGGGCCAACGTCCTGACTTTC. It specifies CSVEEAGGSGANVLTF. The full variable domain, completed using reference TRBV29-1 and TRBJ2-6, is SAVISQKPSRDICQRGTSLTIQCQVDSQVTMMFWYRQQPGQSLTLIATANQGSEATYESGFVIDKFPISRPNLTFSTLTVSNMSPEDSSIYLCSVEEAGGSGANVLTFGAGSRLTVL.

This clone has more than one count but fewer than ten. V is TRBV4-1 and J is TRBJ2-1, with D tentatively TRBD2 (6 bases). Per the germline V gene, CDR1 is MGHRA and CDR2 is YSYEKL. V shed 3 bases and J shed 5 bases, with 11 bases lying between them. The CDR3 length is 14 residues. CDR3 loop: CASSQGLANNEQFF. Here the CDR3 DNA reads TGCGCCAGCAGCCAGGGCCTAGCGAACAATGAGCAGTTCTTC.

This chain uses TRBV7-9 with TRBJ1-1, with D possibly being TRBD1 (5 bases). This CDR3 comprises 15 residues. The V end lost 7 bases, the J end lost 3 bases, and 18 bases lay between the germline ends. From germline, CDR1 is SEHNR and CDR2 FQNEAQ (reference sequence). The DNA of the CDR3 is TGTGCCAGCACCCCGGTCGCACGGGGCGACACTGAAGCTTTCTTT. Translated: CASTPVARGDTEAFF.

The sample holds one count of this clone. The chain combines TRBV7-9 with TRBJ2-7; 8 bases are shared with TRBD2. V dropped 2 bases and J dropped 5; count of bases not matched to a gene: 8. In germline, CDR1 is SEHNR, CDR2 FQNEAQ (reference sequence). The CDR3 length is 15 residues. CDR3 sequence (DNA): TGTGCCAGCAGCTTACCCGGGACGGGGGGGGACGAGCAGTACTTC. As protein: CASSLPGTGGDEQYF. Together with reference TRBV7-9 and TRBJ2-7, the CDR3 gives the full variable domain: DTGVSQNPRHKITKRGQNVTFRCDPISEHNRLYWYRQTLGQGPEFLTYFQNEAQLEKSRLLSDRFSAERPKGSFSTLEIQRTEQGDSAMYLCASSLPGTGGDEQYFGPGTRLTVT.

The chain is built from TRBV4-3 and TRBJ2-1, with 10 bases identical to TRBD2. The CDR3 has 17 amino acids. CDR1 is LGHNA and CDR2 is YSLEER in the germline V gene. J gave up 2 bases and V 0 bases, and 4 bases lay outside the gene matches. The CDR3 nucleotides read TGCGCCAGCAGCCAAGATTCAGCGGGAGGGCCCTACAATGAGCAGTTCTTC. Protein: CASSQDSAGGPYNEQFF.

This clone turned up a few times. This rearrangement joins TRBV29-1 to TRBJ2-3; D is perhaps TRBD1 (7 bases). The germline V and J ends were trimmed by 3 bases and 2 bases, with 12 bases remaining between them. Looked up from germline, CDR1 is SQVTM and CDR2 is ANQGSEA. The CDR3 contains 14 residues. The CDR3 DNA follows: TGCAGCGTTGACGGGGGACAGCTCACAGATACGCAGTATTTT. This codes for CSVDGGQLTDTQYF.

The genes are TRBV29-1 and TRBJ1-1; D not resolved. CDR1 and CDR2 (germline): SQVTM, ANQGSEA. This CDR3 region has 14 residues. The V gene lost 3 bases and the J gene lost 1 base, with 12 bases spanning the gap. CDR3 nucleotide sequence: TGCAGCGTTGACTTGGCGAACCAGAACACTGAAGCTTTCTTT. It translates to CSVDLANQNTEAFF.

The chain combines TRBV5-1 with TRBJ1-2; no firm D call. CDR3 length: 15 amino acids. V lost 0 bases and J lost 5, with 14 bases in between. Germline assignment: CDR1 SGHRS and CDR2 YFSETQ. As DNA, the CDR3 is TGCGCCAGCAGCTTGGTGTCTCCTAGGGAGTATGGCTACACCTTC. It yields the protein CASSLVSPREYGYTF.

The chain recombines TRBV4-1 with TRBJ2-2, with 10 bases matching TRBD2. J was trimmed by 6 bases and V by 4 bases; bases with no gene match: 8. CDR3 length equals 16 residues. Per the germline V gene, CDR1 is MGHRA and CDR2 is YSYEKL. For the CDR3, the DNA is TGCGCCAGCAGCCCACGTCTAGCGGGAGAATCCGGGGAGCTGTTTTTT. It encodes CASSPRLAGESGELFF.

This clone was seen only a few times. The chain employs TRBV21-1 and TRBJ2-3; the DNA was not used to check the table's D call, TRBD2. TRBV21-1 is a recognized pseudogene. The CDR3 sequence is 13 residues long. CDR3 in DNA: TGTGCCAGCAGCAAAGCACTGGTTGATACGCAGTATTTT. This gives the protein CASSKALVDTQYF.